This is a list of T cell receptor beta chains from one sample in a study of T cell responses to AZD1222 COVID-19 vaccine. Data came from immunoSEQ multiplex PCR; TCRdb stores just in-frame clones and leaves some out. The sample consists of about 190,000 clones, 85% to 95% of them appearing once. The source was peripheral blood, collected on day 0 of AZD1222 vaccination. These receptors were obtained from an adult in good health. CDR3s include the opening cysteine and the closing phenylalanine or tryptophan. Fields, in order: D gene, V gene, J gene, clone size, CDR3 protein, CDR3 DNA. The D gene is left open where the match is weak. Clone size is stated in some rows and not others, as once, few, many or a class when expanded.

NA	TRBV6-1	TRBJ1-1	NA	CASSEKGSAAEAFF	TGTGCCAGCAGTGAAAAGGGATCAGCGGCTGAAGCTTTCTTT
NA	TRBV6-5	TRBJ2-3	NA	CASSYSPAGPGDTQYF	TGTGCCAGCAGTTACTCCCCGGCGGGTCCGGGAGATACGCAGTATTTT
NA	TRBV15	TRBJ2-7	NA	CATSRDRAKSYEQYF	TGTGCCACCAGCAGAGATCGGGCGAAGTCCTACGAGCAGTACTTC
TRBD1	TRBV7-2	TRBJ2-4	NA	CASTDRDAPPYF	TGTGCCAGCACTGACAGGGATGCCCCCCCGTACTTC
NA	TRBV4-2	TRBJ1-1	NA	CASSQMIDDTEAFF	TGTGCCAGCAGCCAAATGATTGATGACACTGAAGCTTTCTTT
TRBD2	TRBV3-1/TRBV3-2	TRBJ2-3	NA	CASSGTGRAFLDTQYF	TGTGCCAGCAGCGGGACCGGGAGGGCCTTTCTAGATACGCAGTATTTT
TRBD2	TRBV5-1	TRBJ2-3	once	CASSLYGTSGRASTDTQYF	TGCGCCAGCAGCTTATATGGGACTAGCGGGAGGGCTAGCACAGATACGCAGTATTTT
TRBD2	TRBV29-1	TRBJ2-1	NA	CSVVLADYNEQFF	TGCAGCGTTGTTCTAGCGGACTACAATGAGCAGTTCTTC
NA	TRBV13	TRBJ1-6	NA	CASSYGGWGNSPLHF	TGTGCCAGCAGCTACGGCGGGTGGGGTAATTCACCCCTCCACTTT
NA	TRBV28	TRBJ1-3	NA	CASNTGNTIYF	TGTGCCAGCAACACAGGAAACACCATATATTTT
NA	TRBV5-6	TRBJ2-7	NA	CASSLAGPAEQYF	TGTGCCAGCAGCTTGGCCGGCCCAGCCGAGCAGTACTTC
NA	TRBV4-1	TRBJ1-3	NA	CASSPKGPIFSGNTIYF	TGCGCCAGCAGCCCTAAAGGACCCATCTTCTCTGGAAACACCATATATTTT
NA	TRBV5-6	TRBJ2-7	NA	CASRSTGPYEQYF	TGTGCCAGCAGATCTACTGGTCCCTACGAGCAGTACTTC
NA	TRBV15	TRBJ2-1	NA	CATSSRGLGYNEQFF	TGTGCCACCAGCAGCCGGGGATTAGGCTACAATGAGCAGTTCTTC
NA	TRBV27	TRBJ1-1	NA	CASSFSGNTEAFF	TGTGCCAGCAGTTTCAGCGGGAACACTGAAGCTTTCTTT
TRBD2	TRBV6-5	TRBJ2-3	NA	CASSPSSGRKDTQYF	TGTGCCAGCAGTCCGTCTAGCGGGAGGAAAGATACGCAGTATTTT
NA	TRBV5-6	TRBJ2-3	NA	CASSFWLETDTQYF	TGTGCCAGCAGCTTTTGGCTGGAAACAGATACGCAGTATTTT
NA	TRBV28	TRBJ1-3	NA	CASSFRPTGNTIYF	TGTGCCAGCAGTTTCCGGCCAACCGGAAACACCATATATTTT
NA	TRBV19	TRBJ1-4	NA	CASSIFGTEKLFF	TGTGCCAGTAGTATCTTTGGGACAGAAAAACTGTTTTTT
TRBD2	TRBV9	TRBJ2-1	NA	CASSVGASGVNEQFF	TGTGCCAGCAGCGTAGGGGCTAGCGGGGTAAATGAGCAGTTCTTC
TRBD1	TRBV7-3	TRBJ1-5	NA	CASAWRWGQGAGQPQHF	TGTGCCAGCGCTTGGAGGTGGGGACAGGGGGCTGGGCAGCCCCAGCATTTT
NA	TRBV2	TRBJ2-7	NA	CASKGSYEQYF	TGTGCCAGCAAAGGGAGCTACGAGCAGTACTTC
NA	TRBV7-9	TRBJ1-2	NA	CASSRPLGPYGYTF	TGTGCCAGCAGCCGACCGCTAGGTCCCTATGGCTACACCTTC
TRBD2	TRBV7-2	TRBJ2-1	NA	CASSLSSGRFNEQFF	TGTGCCAGCAGCCTCAGTAGCGGGAGGTTTAATGAGCAGTTCTTC
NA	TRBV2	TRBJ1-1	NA	CASSEGYRGAFF	TGTGCCAGCAGTGAAGGGTACAGAGGAGCTTTCTTT
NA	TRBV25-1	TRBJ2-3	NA	CASSSITTDTQYF	TGTGCCAGCAGTTCCATAACCACAGATACGCAGTATTTT
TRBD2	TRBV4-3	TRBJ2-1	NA	CASSQVPSGSSYNEQFF	TGCGCCAGCAGCCAAGTCCCGAGCGGGAGCTCCTACAATGAGCAGTTCTTC
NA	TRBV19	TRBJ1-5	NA	CASSIADRNQPQHF	TGTGCCAGTAGTATAGCGGACAGAAATCAGCCCCAGCATTTT
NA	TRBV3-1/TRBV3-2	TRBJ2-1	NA	CASSQAGSSYNEQFF	TGTGCCAGCAGCCAAGCGGGAAGCTCCTACAATGAGCAGTTCTTC
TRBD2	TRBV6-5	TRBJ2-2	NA	CASRGGRSTGELFF	TGTGCCAGCAGAGGCGGGAGAAGCACCGGGGAGCTGTTTTTT
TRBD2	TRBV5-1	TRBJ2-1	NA	CASSFGTSGLPYNEQFF	TGCGCCAGCAGCTTCGGGACTAGCGGCTTACCGTACAATGAGCAGTTCTTC
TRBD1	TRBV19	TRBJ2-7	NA	CASQVGQGIYEQYF	TGTGCCAGTCAAGTCGGACAGGGGATCTACGAGCAGTACTTC
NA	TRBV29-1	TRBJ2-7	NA	CSVVGSPTYEQYF	TGCAGCGTTGTAGGTAGCCCTACCTACGAGCAGTACTTC
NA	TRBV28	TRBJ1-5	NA	CASSFGGNQPQHF	TGTGCCAGCAGTTTTGGAGGAAATCAGCCCCAGCATTTT
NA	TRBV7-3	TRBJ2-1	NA	CASSLGGGAYNEQFF	TGTGCCAGCAGCTTAGGTGGGGGAGCCTACAATGAGCAGTTCTTC
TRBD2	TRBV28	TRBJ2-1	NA	CASRPGLAGARAEQFF	TGTGCCAGCAGACCGGGACTAGCGGGGGCCCGTGCTGAGCAGTTCTTC
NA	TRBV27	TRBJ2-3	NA	CATWGLSLGTDTQYF	TGTGCCACTTGGGGACTTAGCCTGGGCACAGATACGCAGTATTTT
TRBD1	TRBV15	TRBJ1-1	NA	CATSEQGARDTEAFF	TGTGCCACCAGCGAACAGGGGGCTCGGGACACTGAAGCTTTCTTT
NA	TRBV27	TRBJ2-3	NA	CASSFRSSAQYF	TGTGCCAGCAGTTTTCGAAGTAGTGCGCAGTATTTT
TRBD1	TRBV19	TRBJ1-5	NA	CASSRGTVDSNQPQHF	TGTGCCAGTAGTCGGGGGACAGTGGATAGCAATCAGCCCCAGCATTTT
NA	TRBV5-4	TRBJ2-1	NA	CASSLAGNLLSEQFF	TGTGCCAGCAGCTTGGCTGGAAACCTACTGAGTGAGCAGTTCTTC
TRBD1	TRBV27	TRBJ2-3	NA	CASGRAWDRVSDTQYF	TGTGCCAGTGGAAGAGCCTGGGACAGGGTTTCAGATACGCAGTATTTT
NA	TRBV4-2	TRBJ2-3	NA	CASSLGTVSTDTQYF	TGTGCCAGCAGCCTAGGGACGGTTTCCACAGATACGCAGTATTTT
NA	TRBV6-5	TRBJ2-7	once	CASSPAGSYEQYF	TGTGCCAGCAGCCCAGCGGGCTCCTACGAGCAGTACTTC
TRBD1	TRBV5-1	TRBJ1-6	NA	CASSFTGTGDSPLHF	TGCGCCAGCAGCTTTACCGGGACAGGGGATTCACCCCTCCACTTT
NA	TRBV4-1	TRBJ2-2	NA	CASSQDFTGELFF	TGCGCCAGCAGCCAAGATTTCACCGGGGAGCTGTTTTTT
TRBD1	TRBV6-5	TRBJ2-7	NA	CASSAIRDRQYF	TGTGCCAGCAGCGCAATCCGGGACAGGCAGTACTTC
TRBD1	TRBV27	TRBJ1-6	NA	CASSLGTGVAYNSPLHF	TGTGCCAGCAGTTTAGGGACAGGGGTTGCCTATAATTCACCCCTCCACTTT
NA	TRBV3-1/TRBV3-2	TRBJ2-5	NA	CASSQLDNQETQYF	TGTGCCAGCAGCCAATTGGACAACCAAGAGACCCAGTACTTC
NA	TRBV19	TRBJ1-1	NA	CASSILAGRNTEAFF	TGTGCCAGTAGTATACTCGCAGGGAGGAACACTGAAGCTTTCTTT
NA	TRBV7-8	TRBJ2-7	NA	CASSLGDRGRAASEQYF	TGTGCCAGCAGCTTAGGGGATAGGGGGAGGGCCGCCTCCGAGCAGTACTTC
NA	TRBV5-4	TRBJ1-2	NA	CASSFSGTPYYGYTF	TGTGCCAGCAGCTTCTCCGGGACACCGTACTATGGCTACACCTTC
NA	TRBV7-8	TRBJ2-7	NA	CASSLTEEDLYEQYF	TGTGCCAGCAGCTTAACGGAGGAGGACCTCTACGAGCAGTACTTC
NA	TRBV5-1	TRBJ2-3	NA	CASSLAGTDTDTQYF	TGCGCCAGCAGCTTGGCCGGGACCGACACAGATACGCAGTATTTT
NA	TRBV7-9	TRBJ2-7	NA	CASSEQGKGFYEQYF	TGTGCCAGCAGCGAACAGGGAAAAGGGTTTTACGAGCAGTACTTC
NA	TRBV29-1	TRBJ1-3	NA	CSVGLGPSGNTIYF	TGCAGCGTTGGATTGGGGCCCTCTGGAAACACCATATATTTT